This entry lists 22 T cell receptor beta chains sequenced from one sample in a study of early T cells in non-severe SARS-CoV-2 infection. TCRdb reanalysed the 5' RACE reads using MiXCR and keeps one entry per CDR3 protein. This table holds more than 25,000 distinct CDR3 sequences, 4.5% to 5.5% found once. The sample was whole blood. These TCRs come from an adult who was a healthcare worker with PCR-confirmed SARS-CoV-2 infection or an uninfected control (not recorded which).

The CDR3 coding sequence is TGTGCCAGCAGCTTACGGGGAGGCGGGAACACAGATACGCAGTATTTT. It specifies CASSLRGGGNTDTQYF. The rearrangement joins TRBV7-9 to TRBJ2-3, with D possibly being TRBD2 (6 bases). With 2 bases removed from V and 2 bases from J, the gap between germline ends came to 14 bases. The CDR3 extends over 16 amino acids. Germline assignment: CDR1 SEHNR and CDR2 FQNEAQ (reference sequence).

This CDR3 is CASSWGAGEAFF. CDR3 DNA: TGTGCCAGCAGTTGGGGGGCGGGTGAAGCTTTCTTT. V and J are TRBV27 and TRBJ1-1; D might be TRBD1 (6 bases). The CDR3 spans 12 residues. The ends were cut back, 4 bases at V and 7 bases at J, with 10 bases in the middle. CDR1 MNHEY and CDR2 SMNVEV come from the germline V gene (reference sequence).

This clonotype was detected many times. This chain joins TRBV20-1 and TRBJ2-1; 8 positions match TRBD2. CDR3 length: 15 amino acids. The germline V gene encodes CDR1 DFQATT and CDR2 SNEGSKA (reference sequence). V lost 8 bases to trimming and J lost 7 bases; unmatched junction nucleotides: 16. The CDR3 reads CSIRGSGDTRNEQFF. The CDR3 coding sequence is TGCAGTATTAGGGGTAGCGGGGATACCCGAAATGAGCAGTTCTTC.

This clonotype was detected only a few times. The CDR3 DNA follows: TGTGCCAGCAGTCGTCCGGGACAGGGGATGAATGAGCAGTTCTTC. Its protein product is CASSRPGQGMNEQFF. The V and J genes are TRBV6-5 and TRBJ2-1; 10 bases fit TRBD1. V dropped 5 bases and J dropped 7; count of bases not matched to a gene: 8. Germline V gives CDR1 MNHEY, CDR2 SVGAGI. The CDR3 extends over 15 amino acids.

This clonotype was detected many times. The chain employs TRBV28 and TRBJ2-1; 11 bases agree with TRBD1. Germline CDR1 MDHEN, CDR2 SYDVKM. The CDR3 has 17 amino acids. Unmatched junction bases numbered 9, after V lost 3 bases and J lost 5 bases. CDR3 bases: TGTGCCAGCAGTTTTGCATCAGGGACAGGGGGAGACAATGAGCAGTTCTTC. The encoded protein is CASSFASGTGGDNEQFF.

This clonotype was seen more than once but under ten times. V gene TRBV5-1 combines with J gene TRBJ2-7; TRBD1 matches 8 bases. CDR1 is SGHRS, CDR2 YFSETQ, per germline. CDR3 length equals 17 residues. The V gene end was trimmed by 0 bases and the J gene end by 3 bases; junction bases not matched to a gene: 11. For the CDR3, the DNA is TGCGCCAGCAGCTTGGGCACCCTCAGGGGGCACGGCTACGAGCAGTACTTC. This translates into CASSLGTLRGHGYEQYF.

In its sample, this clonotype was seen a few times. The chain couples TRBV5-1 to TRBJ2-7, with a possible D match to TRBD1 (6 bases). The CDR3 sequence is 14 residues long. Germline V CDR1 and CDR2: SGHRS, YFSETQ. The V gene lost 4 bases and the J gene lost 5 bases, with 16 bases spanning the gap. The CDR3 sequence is CASSRDRPNDEQYF. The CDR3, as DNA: TGCGCCAGCAGCAGAGACAGGCCTAACGACGAGCAGTACTTC.

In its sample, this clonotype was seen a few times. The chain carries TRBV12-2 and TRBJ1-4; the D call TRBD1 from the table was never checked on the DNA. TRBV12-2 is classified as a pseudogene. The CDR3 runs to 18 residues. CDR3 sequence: CASRLADGACLPNEKLFF. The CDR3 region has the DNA TGTGCAAGTCGCTTAGCAGATGGGGCTTGCCTTCCTAATGAAAAACTGTTTTTT.

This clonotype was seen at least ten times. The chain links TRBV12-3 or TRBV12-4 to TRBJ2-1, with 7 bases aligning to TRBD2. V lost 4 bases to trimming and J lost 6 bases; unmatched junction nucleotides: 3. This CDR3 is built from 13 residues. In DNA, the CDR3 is TGTGCCAGCAGTTCGACTAGCCCCAATGAGCAGTTCTTC. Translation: CASSSTSPNEQFF.

The CDR3: CASSYRTPYNEQFF. The CDR3 DNA reads TGTGCCAGCAGTTACAGGACACCCTACAATGAGCAGTTCTTC. The chain uses TRBV12-3 or TRBV12-4 and TRBJ2-1, with a possible D match to TRBD1 (5 bases). The CDR3 has 14 amino acids. V dropped 4 bases and J dropped 2 bases, with 9 bases sitting between them.

The CDR3 DNA is TGTGCCAGCAGGGACGGCTTGACCCAGTACTTC. Translation gives CASRDGLTQYF. The rearrangement uses TRBV19 and TRBJ2-5; either TRBD1 or TRBD2 may fit D (5 bases each). Per the germline V gene, CDR1 is LNHDA and CDR2 is SQIVND (reference sequence). Trimming took off 9 bases at V and 7 bases at J, with 12 bases between the two ends. This CDR3 is 11 amino acids long.

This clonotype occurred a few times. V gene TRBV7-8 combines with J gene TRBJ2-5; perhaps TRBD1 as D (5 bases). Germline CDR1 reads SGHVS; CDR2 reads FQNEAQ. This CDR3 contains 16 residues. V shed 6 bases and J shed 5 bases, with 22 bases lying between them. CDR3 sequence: CASSPGPMFGAETQYF. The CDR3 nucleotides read TGTGCCAGCAGTCCGGGTCCTATGTTTGGGGCCGAGACCCAGTACTTC. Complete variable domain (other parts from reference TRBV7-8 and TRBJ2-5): GAGVSQSPRYKVAKRGQDVALRCDPISGHVSLFWYQQALGQGPEFLTYFQNEAQLDKSGLPSDRFFAERPEGSVSTLKIQRTQQEDSAVYLCASSPGPMFGAETQYFGPGTRLLVL.

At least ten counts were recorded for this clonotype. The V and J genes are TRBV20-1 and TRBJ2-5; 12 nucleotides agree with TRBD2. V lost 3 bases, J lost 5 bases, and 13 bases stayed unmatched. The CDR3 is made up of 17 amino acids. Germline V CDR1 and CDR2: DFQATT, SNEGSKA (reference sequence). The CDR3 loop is CSASSGTSGSGRETQYF. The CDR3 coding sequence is TGCAGTGCTAGTTCCGGGACTAGCGGGTCCGGGCGGGAGACCCAGTACTTC.

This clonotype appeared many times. The CDR3 DNA follows: TGTGCCAGCAGCTTAGGGGTCAGGGAGACCCAGTACTTC. This gives the protein CASSLGVRETQYF. J is TRBJ2-5 and V is TRBV7-2; D not resolved. The CDR3 spans 13 residues. The germline V gene encodes CDR1 SGHTA and CDR2 FQGNSA. The ends were cut back, 1 base at V and 5 bases at J, with 8 bases in the middle.

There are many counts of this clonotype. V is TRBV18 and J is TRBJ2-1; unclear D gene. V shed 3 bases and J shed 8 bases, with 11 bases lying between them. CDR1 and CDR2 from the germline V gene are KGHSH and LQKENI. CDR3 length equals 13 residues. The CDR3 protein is CASSPTLKDEQFF. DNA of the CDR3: TGTGCCAGCTCACCGACCTTAAAGGATGAGCAGTTCTTC.

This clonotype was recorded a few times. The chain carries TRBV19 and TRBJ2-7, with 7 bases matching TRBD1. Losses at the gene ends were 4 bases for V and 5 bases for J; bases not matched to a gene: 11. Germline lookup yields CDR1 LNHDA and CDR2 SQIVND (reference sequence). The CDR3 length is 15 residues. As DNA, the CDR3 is TGTGCCAGTAGTAGGTTCGCGATAACAGGGGACGAGCAGTACTTC. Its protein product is CASSRFAITGDEQYF. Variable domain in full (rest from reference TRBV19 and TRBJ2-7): DGGITQSPKYLFRKEGQNVTLSCEQNLNHDAMYWYRQDPGQGLRLIYYSQIVNDFQKGDIAEGYSVSREKKESFPLTVTSAQKNPTAFYLCASSRFAITGDEQYFGPGTRLTVT.

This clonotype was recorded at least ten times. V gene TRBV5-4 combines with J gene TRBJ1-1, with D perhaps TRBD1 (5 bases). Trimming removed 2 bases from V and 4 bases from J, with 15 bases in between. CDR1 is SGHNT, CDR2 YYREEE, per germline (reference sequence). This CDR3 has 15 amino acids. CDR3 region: CASSFRDGGGTEAFF. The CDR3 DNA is TGTGCCAGCAGCTTCCGGGATGGGGGTGGCACTGAAGCTTTCTTT.

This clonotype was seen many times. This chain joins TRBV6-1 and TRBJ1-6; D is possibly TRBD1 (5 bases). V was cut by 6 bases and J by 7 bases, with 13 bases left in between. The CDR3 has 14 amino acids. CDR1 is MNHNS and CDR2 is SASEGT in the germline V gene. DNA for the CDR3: TGTGCCAGCAGAGGGGATTTACCAAATTCACCCCTCCACTTT. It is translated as CASRGDLPNSPLHF.

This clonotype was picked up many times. CDR3 nucleotides: TGTGCCACCAGTGATCCAGGGGAGGGCCAGCCCCAGCATTTT. This gives the protein CATSDPGEGQPQHF. This chain joins TRBV24-1 and TRBJ1-5, with D maybe TRBD1 (6 bases). The CDR3 is 14 residues long. The V end lost 3 bases, the J end lost 7 bases, and 12 bases lay between the germline ends. From germline, CDR1 is KGHDR and CDR2 SFDVKD.

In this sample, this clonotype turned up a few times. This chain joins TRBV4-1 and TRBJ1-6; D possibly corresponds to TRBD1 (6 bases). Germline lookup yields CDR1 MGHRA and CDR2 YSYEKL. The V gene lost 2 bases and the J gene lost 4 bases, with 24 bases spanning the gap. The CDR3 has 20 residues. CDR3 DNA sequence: TGCGCCAGCAGCCAACTTCCGGGACAAGGAAAAGGGATGTATAATTCACCCCTCCACTTT. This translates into CASSQLPGQGKGMYNSPLHF.

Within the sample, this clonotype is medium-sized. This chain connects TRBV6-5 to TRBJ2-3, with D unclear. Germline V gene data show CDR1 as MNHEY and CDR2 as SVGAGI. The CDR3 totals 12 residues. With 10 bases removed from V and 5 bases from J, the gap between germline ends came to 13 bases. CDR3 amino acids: CATTSLIDTQYF. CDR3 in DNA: TGTGCCACGACATCGTTAATAGATACGCAGTATTTT.

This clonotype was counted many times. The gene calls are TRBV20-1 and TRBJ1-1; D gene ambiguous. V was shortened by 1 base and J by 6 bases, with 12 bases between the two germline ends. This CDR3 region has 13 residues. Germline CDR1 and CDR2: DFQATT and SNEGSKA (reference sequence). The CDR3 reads CSARAPPLPEAFF. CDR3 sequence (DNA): TGCAGTGCTAGAGCCCCGCCATTGCCTGAAGCTTTCTTT.